The text below deals with one T cell receptor (beta chain). This CDR3 comprises 15 residues. Germline V lookup: CDR1 LGHNA, CDR2 YNFKEQ. V lost 2 bases and J 5 bases, leaving 15 bases between the germline ends. The data were taken from a study of response to subunit inactivated influenza vaccine. TCRdb passed the RT-PCR reads through MiXCR, listing each CDR3 protein once. The profile covers around 570,000 distinct CDR3 sequences, with 6.5% to 8% appearing a single time and over 10% taken by the ten largest. The clonotype was recovered from a man aged 45-69 years who received an inactivated influenza vaccine. The material was PBMCs from blood, obtained less than 30 months after vaccination. The chain has TRBV4-2 and TRBJ2-5; D is perhaps TRBD1 or TRBD2 (6 bases each). This CDR3 is CASSQKSGAGETQYF. CDR3 coding DNA: TGTGCCAGCAGCCAAAAGTCGGGGGCGGGGGAGACCCAGTACTTC.